This T cell receptor beta chain was captured in a study of memory CD4+ T cells and cytomegalovirus serostatus. Germline V CDR1 and CDR2: MNHEY, SVGAGI. The CDR3 contains 15 residues. The V end lost 2 bases, the J end lost 4 bases, and 14 bases lay between the germline ends. Single viable CD3+CD4+CD8-CD45RO+ cells were sorted as the memory CD4+ T cells. This table comes from immunoSEQ multiplex PCR, and its TCRdb copy is limited to in-frame clones, with some not included. Of around 41,000 clones listed, 75% to 85% are singletons. The genes are TRBV6-5 and TRBJ1-1; the D gene is possibly TRBD1 (5 bases). The TCR sequence derives from an adult in good health and CMV-seronegative. The sample comprised memory CD4+ T cells from blood. The DNA for the CDR3 is TGTGCCAGCAGTTACCCGTCCGGGACGGGCACTGAAGCTTTCTTT. Translation gives CASSYPSGTGTEAFF.